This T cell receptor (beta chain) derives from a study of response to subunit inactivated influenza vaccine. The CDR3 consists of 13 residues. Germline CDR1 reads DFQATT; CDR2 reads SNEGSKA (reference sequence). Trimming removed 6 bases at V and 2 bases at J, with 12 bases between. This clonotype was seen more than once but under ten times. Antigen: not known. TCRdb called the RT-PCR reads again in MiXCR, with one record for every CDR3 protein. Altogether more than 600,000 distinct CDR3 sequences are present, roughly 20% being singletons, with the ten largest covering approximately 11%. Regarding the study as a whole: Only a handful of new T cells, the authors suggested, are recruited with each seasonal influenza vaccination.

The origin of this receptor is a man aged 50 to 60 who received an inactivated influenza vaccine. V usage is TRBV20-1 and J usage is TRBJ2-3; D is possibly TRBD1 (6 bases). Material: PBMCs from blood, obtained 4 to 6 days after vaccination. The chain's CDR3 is CSALYRDTDTQYF. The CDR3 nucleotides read TGCAGTGCCCTATACAGGGACACAGATACGCAGTATTTT.